This T cell receptor beta chain is drawn from a study of T cells in Graves' hyperthyroidism and ophthalmopathy. Across the whole study: Peripheral blood sampling occurred at initial diagnosis, before any treatment. Findings of the study overall: Blood also showed most of the thyroid clonotypes that were expanded above 0.001.

Trimming removed 1 base from V and 5 bases from J, with 9 bases in between. The CDR3 totals 14 residues. Germline assignment: CDR1 SGHKS and CDR2 YYEKEE (reference sequence). Using RNA transcripts as the source, TCR beta CDR3 regions were amplified. TCR CDR3 regions were first amplified by RT-PCR with HTBI primers. MiXCR was run by TCRdb on the multiplex PCR reads, yielding one entry per CDR3 protein. The sample records 200,000 to 300,000 distinct CDR3 sequences, roughly 15% being singletons. As concerns this clonotype: Its antigen remains unidentified.

Exclusion of patients followed from uncontrolled infection, other autoimmune disease, pregnancy or lactation. Source material for PBMCs was around 10 ml fresh peripheral blood. The clonotype comes from a woman aged 18-29 years with Graves' ophthalmopathy. This chain uses TRBV5-5 with TRBJ1-4; D call uncertain. Input material: blood. DNA for the CDR3: TGTGCCAGCAGCTTGATAGACACAAATGAAAAACTGTTTTTT. It is translated as CASSLIDTNEKLFF.